The 6 T cell receptor beta chains given below trace back to one sample, sequenced in a study of Graves' ophthalmopathy and Graves' hyperthyroidism. RNA transcripts provided the template for amplifying TCR beta CDR3 regions. Second-round multiplex PCR followed a first-round RT-PCR using HTBI primers. TCRdb used MiXCR to reprocess the multiplex PCR reads, holding one entry per CDR3 protein. The data hold about 220,000 distinct CDR3 sequences, with under 25% observed a single time. The sample taken for sequencing was peripheral blood. The receptors originated from a woman aged 50 to 60 with Graves' ophthalmopathy.

This clonotype showed up many times. V gene TRBV19 combines with J gene TRBJ1-1; 7 nucleotides align to TRBD1. With V trimmed by 1 base and J by 5 bases, 10 bases remained unmatched. The CDR3 totals 16 residues. Germline CDR1 and CDR2: LNHDA and SQIVND (reference sequence). The chain's CDR3 is CASSIGSGGWRTEAFF. In nucleotides, the CDR3 is TGTGCCAGTAGTATAGGCTCAGGGGGATGGAGGACTGAAGCTTTCTTT.

This clonotype was seen many times. This sequence joins TRBV6-5 and TRBJ2-7; D possibly corresponds to TRBD1 (6 bases). Germline CDR1 MNHEY, CDR2 SVGAGI. With 6 bases removed from V and 2 bases from J, the gap between germline ends came to 17 bases. The length of the CDR3 is 15 residues. The CDR3 DNA sequence: TGTGCCAGCAGACCTAAAATGGACAGTACCTACGAGCAGTACTTC. Encoded protein: CASRPKMDSTYEQYF.

This clonotype was observed at least ten times. This rearrangement joins TRBV9 to TRBJ2-5; possible D gene TRBD2, 5 bases. This CDR3 is 13 amino acids long. Per the germline V gene, CDR1 is SGDLS and CDR2 is YYNGEE. V lost 4 bases, J lost 4 bases, and 11 bases lay in between. The CDR3 sequence is CASSRAAGETQYF. Written as DNA, the CDR3 is TGTGCCAGCAGCCGGGCGGCGGGAGAGACCCAGTACTTC.

This clonotype was counted many times. The V gene is TRBV19, the J gene TRBJ2-7; the D gene is possibly TRBD1 (6 bases). V lost 5 bases and J lost 4, with 18 bases in between. This CDR3 has 15 residues. Germline V gene data show CDR1 as LNHDA and CDR2 as SQIVND (reference sequence). In DNA form, the CDR3 reads TGTGCCAGTAGTCGGAGTTGGCAGGGGAATTACGAGCAGTACTTC. Residues: CASSRSWQGNYEQYF.

The V and J genes are TRBV27 and TRBJ1-1; D uncertain. The V gene's germline CDR1 is MNHEY and CDR2 SMNVEV (reference sequence). The V end was cut by 5 bases, the J end by 8 bases, with 12 bases between. The CDR3 is made up of 12 amino acids. DNA for the CDR3: TGTGCCAGCAGTCCGCGGGCCGGCGAAGCTTTCTTT. This codes for CASSPRAGEAFF.

This clonotype showed up many times. Possible read error: a much larger clone is one base away. The chain combines TRBV24-1 with TRBJ2-7; 9 bases are shared with TRBD1. Trimming removed 5 bases from V and 9 bases from J; junction bases left unmatched: 4. Germline lookup yields CDR1 KGHDR and CDR2 SFDVKD. This CDR3 region has 12 residues. CDR3 bases: TGTGCCACCAGTGCCGGGACAGGGAGGCAGTACTTC. Amino acid sequence: CATSAGTGRQYF.